These T cell receptor beta chains were read from a single sample in a study of cytomegalovirus exposure and HLA in healthy donors. The method was immunoSEQ multiplex PCR; TCRdb's version includes in-frame clones alone and lacks a portion of them. The table shows some 150,000 clones, with around 72% occurring only once. Sequencing input: PBMCs. These receptor sequences come from a man over 45 in good health and CMV-seropositive. Each CDR3 is given with its conserved first and last residue.

>15|TRBV5-1
CASSLGLKSTDTQYF
>15|TRBV9
CASSVGRRSTGELFF
>17|TRBV15
CATSRERRTDSNQPQHF
>13|TRBV7-6
CASSLIQGGGYTF
>19|TRBV7-9
CSSSPAPILAGVGTDTQYF
>14|TRBV11-2
CASSWGSGTDTQYF
>12|TRBV6-6
CASSVGDQPQHF
>14|TRBV5-5
CASSFGTEQETQYF
>15|TRBV18
CASSPTDSFYNEQFF
>15|TRBV5-1
CASLGTSSGANVLTF
>15|TRBV19
CASSMGPGSTDTQYF
>11|TRBV7-9
CASSSYGLAFF
>14|TRBV5-1
CASSLITGENIQYF
>11|TRBV6-6
CASRSYTEAFF
>13|TRBV7-2
CASSLRQQETQYF
>15|TRBV4-2
CASSPGGAGYNEQFF
>14|TRBV6-1
CASSVRFSYNEQFF
>13|TRBV2
CASRGGPNYGYTF
>15|TRBV5-1
CASSLGGAGNEKLFF
>12|TRBV9
CASSGTGNEQFF
>14|TRBV6-4
CASSDGGGADTQYF
>14|TRBV5-1
CASSQDLVNSPLHF